Shown below are 24 T cell receptor beta chains from a single sample sequenced in a study of T cell responses to AZD1222 COVID-19 vaccine. Libraries were prepared by immunoSEQ multiplex PCR; TCRdb keeps only in-frame clonotypes and omits some of them. The profile shows approximately 150,000 clones, approximately 87% of them singletons. Material: peripheral blood, obtained 28 days after the second AZD1222 dose. These receptors all stem from an adult who received the AZD1222 COVID-19 vaccine.

The V call is TRBV9, the J call TRBJ2-1, with D possibly being TRBD1 (5 bases). Trimming shortened V by 6 bases and J by 2 bases, and 6 bases separated the two germline ends. Per germline, CDR1 SGDLS and CDR2 YYNGEE. The CDR3 is 12 amino acids. The CDR3 bases are TGTGCCAGCAAAGGGGCCTACAATGAGCAGTTCTTC. This codes for CASKGAYNEQFF.

V gene TRBV7-3 combines with J gene TRBJ2-5; 9 nucleotides line up with TRBD2. Trimming cost V 6 bases and J 5 bases; bases outside gene matches: 13. Per germline, CDR1 SGHTA and CDR2 FQGTGA. CDR3 length: 16 amino acids. The DNA for the CDR3 is TGTGCCAGCAGTTCTTTAGCGGGGGTCCACGGGGAGACCCAGTACTTC. It encodes CASSSLAGVHGETQYF.

Ten or more counts support this clone. The chain couples TRBV29-1 to TRBJ2-7; D possibly corresponds to TRBD2 (6 bases). V was pared by 7 bases and J by 6 bases, with 13 bases between. The CDR3 spans 11 residues. From germline, CDR1 is SQVTM and CDR2 ANQGSEA. The CDR3 spells CSGLALSEQYF. CDR3 coding DNA: TGCAGCGGCCTAGCGCTATCCGAGCAGTACTTC.

The chain links TRBV10-3 to TRBJ2-1, with 9 nucleotides matching TRBD1. The trim removed 9 bases at V and 3 bases at J, leaving 9 bases unmatched. Per germline, CDR1 ENHRY and CDR2 SYGVKD. The CDR3 contains 15 residues. CDR3 loop: CAITSGQGLYNEQFF. Here the CDR3 DNA reads TGTGCCATTACCTCGGGACAGGGACTCTACAATGAGCAGTTCTTC.

V is TRBV10-2 and J is TRBJ1-1, with no clear D. CDR1 WSHSY and CDR2 SAAADI come from the germline V gene. With 4 bases removed from V and 3 bases from J, the gap between germline ends came to 24 bases. CDR3 length: 18 residues. CDR3 sequence (DNA): TGCGCCAGCAGTGGCGAGTCATTTGAAGTTGGGGAGGACACTGAAGCTTTCTTT. Its protein product is CASSGESFEVGEDTEAFF.

This clone was observed once. This chain links TRBV7-8 with TRBJ1-2, with 7 positions matching TRBD1. V dropped 4 bases and J dropped 4; count of bases not matched to a gene: 3. The CDR3 has 13 amino acids. Germline lookup yields CDR1 SGHVS and CDR2 FQNEAQ. CDR3 in DNA: TGTGCCAGCAGCTCAGGGACAGTCTATGGCTACACCTTC. Translated, it gives CASSSGTVYGYTF.

In its sample, this clone was seen once. The chain carries TRBV28 and TRBJ1-4, with D maybe TRBD1 (5 bases). The CDR3 has 15 amino acids. V was shortened by 0 bases and J by 3 bases, with 8 bases between the two germline ends. Germline V gene sequence: CDR1 MDHEN, CDR2 SYDVKM. DNA of the CDR3: TGTGCCAGCAGTTTATGGGCAGGGCCTAATGAAAAACTGTTTTTT. Translated, it gives CASSLWAGPNEKLFF.

This chain connects TRBV30 to TRBJ2-5; possible D gene TRBD2, 6 bases. This CDR3 region has 12 residues. Germline V gene lookup returns CDR1 GTSNPN and CDR2 SVGIG (reference sequence). V lost 1 base and J lost 5, with 8 bases in between. The CDR3 bases are TGTGCCTGGAGTGCAAGCGGGGAGACCCAGTACTTC. It is translated as CAWSASGETQYF.

This clone was detected only once. V and J are TRBV19 and TRBJ2-2; D is unclear. Deletions cut 6 bases from V and 5 bases from J, with 10 bases between. CDR1 and CDR2 from the germline V gene are LNHDA and SQIVND (reference sequence). This CDR3 contains 13 residues. DNA of the CDR3: TGTGCCAGTAGGGTCTGGGGAACCGGGGAGCTGTTTTTT. The encoded protein is CASRVWGTGELFF.

The V call is TRBV19, the J call TRBJ1-5, with 9 bases fitting TRBD1. With V trimmed by 8 bases and J by 0 bases, 20 bases remained unmatched. The germline V gene has CDR1 LNHDA and CDR2 SQIVND (reference sequence). The CDR3 runs 20 residues. The CDR3 nucleotides are TGTGCCAGTGCTCTCCGAACGAACAGGGGGCACGAGTATAGCAATCAGCCCCAGCATTTT. Encoded protein: CASALRTNRGHEYSNQPQHF. Complete variable domain (other parts from reference TRBV19 and TRBJ1-5): DGGITQSPKYLFRKEGQNVTLSCEQNLNHDAMYWYRQDPGQGLRLIYYSQIVNDFQKGDIAEGYSVSREKKESFPLTVTSAQKNPTAFYLCASALRTNRGHEYSNQPQHFGDGTRLSIL.

The CDR3 DNA is TGTGCCAGCAGTGATTCAGGACAGGGAATAAGGTACAATGAGCAGTTCTTC. Protein product: CASSDSGQGIRYNEQFF. The genes are TRBV2 and TRBJ2-1; 8 positions match TRBD1. The germline V gene encodes CDR1 SNHLY and CDR2 FYNNEI. This CDR3 is 17 amino acids long. V lost 3 bases to trimming and J lost 4 bases; unmatched junction nucleotides: 11.

This sequence joins TRBV5-1 and TRBJ1-6; the D is unclear. Germline V gene sequence: CDR1 SGHRS, CDR2 YFSETQ. The CDR3 loop spans 14 amino acids. V lost 0 bases and J 9 bases, leaving 10 bases between the germline ends. CDR3: CASSLAGLGSPLHF. The CDR3 nucleotides read TGCGCCAGCAGCTTGGCTGGGCTTGGTTCACCCCTCCACTTT.

The rearrangement links TRBV11-2 to TRBJ1-5; D call uncertain. The CDR3 has 14 residues. The germline CDR1 and CDR2 sequences are SGHAT and FQNNGV. V was clipped by 0 bases and J by 7 bases, with 10 bases between them. The chain's CDR3 is CASSLDLPGQPQHF. DNA of the CDR3: TGTGCCAGCAGCTTAGATCTGCCGGGGCAGCCCCAGCATTTT. The full variable domain, its missing parts supplied by reference TRBV11-2 and TRBJ1-5, is EAGVAQSPRYKIIEKRQSVAFWCNPISGHATLYWYQQILGQGPKLLIQFQNNGVVDDSQLPKDRFSAERLKGVDSTLKIQPAKLEDSAVYLCASSLDLPGQPQHFGDGTRLSIL.

This chain links TRBV6-1 with TRBJ2-7; no clear D. Germline V CDR1 and CDR2: MNHNS, SASEGT. This CDR3 is built from 12 residues. With 6 bases removed from V and 6 bases from J, the gap between germline ends came to 12 bases. Written as DNA, the CDR3 is TGTGCCAGCAGCCTTACCATGGGCGAGCAGTACTTC. Its protein is CASSLTMGEQYF.

The gene calls are TRBV5-8 and TRBJ2-5, with 8 bases that match TRBD2. V lost 2 bases and J lost 3; bases outside the gene matches: 6. Germline V gene sequence: CDR1 SGHTS, CDR2 YDEGEE. The CDR3 spans 15 residues. This CDR3 is CASSFSGSGKETQYF. CDR3 in DNA: TGTGCCAGCAGCTTCAGTGGTAGCGGGAAAGAGACCCAGTACTTC.

The genes are TRBV27 and TRBJ1-5; possibly TRBD1 for D (6 bases). The CDR3 runs 13 residues. V was trimmed by 3 bases and J by 7 bases, leaving 10 bases between them. From germline, CDR1 is MNHEY and CDR2 SMNVEV (reference sequence). The CDR3 sequence is CASSFGGLQPQHF. CDR3 nucleotide sequence: TGTGCCAGCAGTTTCGGGGGGCTCCAGCCCCAGCATTTT.

V usage is TRBV19 and J usage is TRBJ1-2; weak D call: TRBD1 (5 bases). CDR1 and CDR2 from the germline V gene are LNHDA and SQIVND (reference sequence). This CDR3 has 15 amino acids. The ends were cut back, 4 bases at V and 0 bases at J, with 12 bases in the middle. The DNA of the CDR3 is TGTGCCAGTAGTAAGGGGCAGGGAGCTAACTATGGCTACACCTTC. It specifies CASSKGQGANYGYTF.

This sequence joins TRBV4-3 and TRBJ2-1, with 12 bases that match TRBD2. The V gene's germline CDR1 is LGHNA and CDR2 YSLEER. The CDR3 length is 16 residues. J gave up 6 bases and V 0 bases, and 3 bases lay outside the gene matches. The CDR3 loop reads CASSQDPSGRANEQFF. The DNA for the CDR3 is TGCGCCAGCAGCCAAGATCCTAGCGGGAGGGCCAATGAGCAGTTCTTC.

This clone was recorded only once. V is TRBV5-4 and J is TRBJ2-2; 7 bases are a match to TRBD2. Per germline, CDR1 SGHNT and CDR2 YYREEE (reference sequence). This CDR3 contains 16 residues. With 4 bases clipped from V and 5 bases from J, the junction kept 11 bases outside the gene matches. Here the CDR3 reads CASSAEGGAITGELFF. The CDR3 DNA is TGTGCCAGCAGCGCTGAGGGAGGGGCGATAACCGGGGAGCTGTTTTTT.

The gene calls are TRBV14 and TRBJ1-2, with TRBD1 as a possible D gene (6 bases). V was trimmed by 0 bases and J by 4 bases, leaving 9 bases between them. CDR1 SGHDN and CDR2 FVKESK come from the germline V gene. The CDR3 runs 14 residues. This CDR3 reads CASSQERGGYGYTF. DNA of the CDR3: TGTGCCAGCAGCCAAGAGAGAGGGGGCTATGGCTACACCTTC. Complete variable domain (other parts from reference TRBV14 and TRBJ1-2): EAGVTQFPSHSVIEKGQTVTLRCDPISGHDNLYWYRRVMGKEIKFLLHFVKESKQDESGMPNNRFLAERTGGTYSTLKVQPAELEDSGVYFCASSQERGGYGYTFGSGTRLTVV.

The chain employs TRBV4-2 and TRBJ2-3, with D perhaps matching TRBD1 (5 bases). V lost 1 base, J lost 4 bases, and 12 bases lay in between. CDR3 length: 15 amino acids. From germline, CDR1 is LGHNA and CDR2 YNFKEQ. The CDR3 sequence is CASSQADQGPDTQYF. The CDR3 coding sequence is TGTGCCAGCAGCCAAGCTGACCAGGGCCCAGATACGCAGTATTTT.

The gene calls are TRBV28 and TRBJ1-2, with 8 bases fitting TRBD1. V lost 5 bases to trimming and J lost 3 bases; unmatched junction nucleotides: 8. The CDR3 contains 15 residues. Germline V CDR1 and CDR2: MDHEN, SYDVKM. The CDR3 DNA is TGTGCCAGCAGTGAGGACAGGGCGATATACTATGGCTACACCTTC. Translation gives CASSEDRAIYYGYTF.

CDR3 in DNA: TGTGCCAGCAGCCCCCGACTAGCGGGAGCGTACGAGCAGTACTTC. Protein sequence: CASSPRLAGAYEQYF. The chain has TRBV5-4 and TRBJ2-7, with 12 bases that match TRBD2. The germline V gene has CDR1 SGHNT and CDR2 YYREEE (reference sequence). Germline trimming cut 4 bases from V and 4 bases from J; bases unmatched to any gene: 6. The CDR3 loop spans 15 amino acids.

This clone was seen only once. In DNA form, the CDR3 reads TGTGCCAGCAGCGTTGGGACAGGAGGGCAGCCCCAGCATTTT. Amino acids: CASSVGTGGQPQHF. The rearrangement joins TRBV9 to TRBJ1-5; TRBD1 matches 8 bases. The CDR3 is 14 residues long. From germline, CDR1 is SGDLS and CDR2 YYNGEE. V was pared by 2 bases and J by 7 bases, with 5 bases of the junction left unmatched.